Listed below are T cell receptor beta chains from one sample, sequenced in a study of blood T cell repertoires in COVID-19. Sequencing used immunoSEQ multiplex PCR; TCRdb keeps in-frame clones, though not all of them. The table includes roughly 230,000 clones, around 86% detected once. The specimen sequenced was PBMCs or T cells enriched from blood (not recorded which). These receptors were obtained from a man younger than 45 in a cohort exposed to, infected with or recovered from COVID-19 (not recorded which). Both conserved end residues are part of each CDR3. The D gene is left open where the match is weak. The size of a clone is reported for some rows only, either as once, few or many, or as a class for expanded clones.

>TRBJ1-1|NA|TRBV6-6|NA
CASNRMTGNTEAFF
TGTGCCAGCAATCGAATGACAGGGAACACTGAAGCTTTCTTT
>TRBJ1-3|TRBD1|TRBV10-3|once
CATGQGESGNTIYF
TGTGCCACCGGACAGGGCGAATCTGGAAACACCATATATTTT
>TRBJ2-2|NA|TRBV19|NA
CASSIPREANTGELFF
TGTGCCAGTAGTATCCCCAGGGAGGCGAACACCGGGGAGCTGTTTTTT
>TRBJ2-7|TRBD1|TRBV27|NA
CASSFATGIKRGEQYF
TGTGCCAGCAGTTTCGCGACAGGGATCAAGAGGGGCGAGCAGTACTTC
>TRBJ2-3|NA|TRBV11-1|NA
CASSERVDTQYF
TGTGCCAGCAGCGAACGGGTAGATACGCAGTATTTT
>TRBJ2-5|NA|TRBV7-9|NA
CASSLAGVAETQYF
TGTGCCAGCAGCTTAGCGGGAGTAGCAGAGACCCAGTACTTC
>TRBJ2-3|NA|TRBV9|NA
CASSVAEPTDTQYF
TGTGCCAGCAGCGTAGCTGAGCCGACAGATACGCAGTATTTT
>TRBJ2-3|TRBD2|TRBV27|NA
CASSLLILSGSDTDTQYF
TGTGCCAGCAGTTTACTTATCCTTAGCGGGAGTGACACAGATACGCAGTATTTT
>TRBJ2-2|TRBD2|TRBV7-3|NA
CASSLIYVRVAGDSCAGELFF
TGTGCCAGCAGCTTAATTTACGTTCGGGTAGCGGGAGATTCTTGTGCCGGGGAGCTGTTTTTT
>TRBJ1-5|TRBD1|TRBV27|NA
CASKQTGTEYSNQPQHF
TGTGCCAGCAAACAAACCGGGACAGAATATAGCAATCAGCCCCAGCATTTT
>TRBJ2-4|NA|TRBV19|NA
CASSIGGTLAKNIQYF
TGTGCCAGTAGTATAGGCGGAACCCTAGCCAAAAACATTCAGTACTTC